These 23 T cell receptor beta chains came from one sample sequenced in a study of T cell repertoires in cytomegalovirus infection. Each CDR3 protein gets one entry after TCRdb re-called the reads with MiXCR. The sample contains fewer than 350,000 distinct CDR3 sequences, roughly 9.5% of which appear only once. The sample consisted of PBMCs. Source of these receptors: a human donor in good health (CMV status not recorded). Some clones in this sample may be carry-over from other donors' samples.

A few counts support this clonotype. The chain has TRBV7-2 and TRBJ2-3; TRBD1 might be the D (5 bases). The ends were cut back, 11 bases at V and 0 bases at J, with 12 bases in the middle. The CDR3 is 13 residues long. Germline lookup yields CDR1 SGHTA and CDR2 FQGNSA. Written as DNA, the CDR3 is TGTGCCGGACGGACACTGAGCACAGATACGCAGTATTTT. Its translation: CAGRTLSTDTQYF.

The rearrangement joins TRBV15 to TRBJ2-7; D is unclear. Germline CDR1 is LNHNV and CDR2 is YYDKDF (reference sequence). The CDR3 extends over 13 amino acids. V lost 1 base and J lost 3, with 7 bases in between. The CDR3, as DNA: TGTGCCACCAGCAGAGCCCCCTTCTACGAGCAGTACTTC. Translated, it gives CATSRAPFYEQYF.

Ten or more counts support this clonotype. The chain uses TRBV9 and TRBJ1-6; D possibly corresponds to TRBD1 (6 bases). This CDR3 has 14 residues. Germline CDR1 and CDR2: SGDLS and YYNGEE. V shed 1 base and J shed 8 bases, with 10 bases lying between them. CDR3 protein: CASSVRGAYSPLHF. CDR3 bases: TGTGCCAGCAGCGTACGGGGGGCGTATTCACCCCTCCACTTT.

This clonotype appeared many times. The chain employs TRBV7-2 and TRBJ2-3; a possible D gene is TRBD2 (6 bases). V lost 1 base to trimming and J lost 2 bases, with 13 bases between them. CDR1 SGHTA and CDR2 FQGNSA come from the germline V gene. This CDR3 has 16 residues. CDR3: CASSLVRGVITDTQYF. CDR3 bases: TGTGCCAGCAGCTTAGTGCGCGGGGTTATCACAGATACGCAGTATTTT.

The sample holds many counts of this clonotype. This rearrangement joins TRBV7-2 to TRBJ2-1; TRBD2 matches at 11 bases. With 3 bases clipped from V and 1 base from J, the junction kept 14 bases outside the gene matches. This CDR3 has 20 residues. The germline V gene has CDR1 SGHTA and CDR2 FQGNSA. Here the CDR3 DNA reads TGTGCCAGCAGCTTCCCAACCCTACTAGCGGGAGTAGGGTCCTACAATGAGCAGTTCTTC. Its protein is CASSFPTLLAGVGSYNEQFF. The full variable domain, rest sourced from reference TRBV7-2 and TRBJ2-1, is GAGVSQSPSNKVTEKGKDVELRCDPISGHTALYWYRQSLGQGLEFLIYFQGNSAPDKSGLPSDRFSAERTGGSVSTLTIQRTQQEDSAVYLCASSFPTLLAGVGSYNEQFFGPGTRLTVL.

This clonotype was seen repeatedly, ten times or more. The chain is built from TRBV7-2 and TRBJ2-3, with D possibly TRBD2 on 6 matching bases. Trimming cost V 5 bases and J 0 bases, with 12 bases left between them. Germline assignment: CDR1 SGHTA and CDR2 FQGNSA. This CDR3 has 15 residues. The CDR3 protein is CASSPSVSSTDTQYF. The CDR3 DNA reads TGTGCCAGCAGCCCTAGCGTCTCTAGCACAGATACGCAGTATTTT.

This clonotype came up a few times. The CDR3 protein is CASSPLAGVSYNEQFF. In DNA form, the CDR3 reads TGTGCCAGCTCACCGCTCGCGGGGGTCTCCTACAATGAGCAGTTCTTC. The rearrangement links TRBV18 to TRBJ2-1; 7 bases map to TRBD2. Germline V gene sequence: CDR1 KGHSH, CDR2 LQKENI. The CDR3 consists of 16 residues. V shed 3 bases, J shed 0 bases, and the junction held 5 bases outside the gene matches. The full variable domain, its missing parts supplied by reference TRBV18 and TRBJ2-1, is NAGVMQNPRHLVRRRGQEARLRCSPMKGHSHVYWYRQLPEEGLKFMVYLQKENIIDESGMPKERFSAEFPKEGPSILRIQQVVRGDSAAYFCASSPLAGVSYNEQFFGPGTRLTVL.

This clonotype was seen a handful of times. This rearrangement joins TRBV3-1 to TRBJ2-2, with no clear D. V was cut by 1 base and J by 4 bases, with 7 bases left in between. The CDR3 totals 14 residues. Per germline, CDR1 LGHDT and CDR2 YNNKEL (reference sequence). CDR3 nucleotides: TGTGCCAGCAGCCAAGGTTGGCGCACCGGGGAGCTGTTTTTT. Translating it yields CASSQGWRTGELFF. The complete variable domain, with remaining parts taken from reference TRBV3-1 and TRBJ2-2, reads DTAVSQTPKYLVTQMGNDKSIKCEQNLGHDTMYWYKQDSKKFLKIMFSYNNKELIINETVPNRFSPKSPDKAHLNLHINSLELGDSAVYFCASSQGWRTGELFFGEGSRLTVL.

This clonotype was counted at least ten times. The chain couples TRBV6-6 to TRBJ1-5, with 7 bases identical to TRBD1. The CDR3 totals 16 residues. V trimming: 2 bases; J trimming: 4 bases; junction bases outside the gene matches: 8. CDR1 is MNHNY and CDR2 is SVGAGI in the germline V gene (reference sequence). The CDR3 DNA sequence: TGTGCCAGCAGTTACCCCCCGGACAGGACTAATCAGCCCCAGCATTTT. Translating gives CASSYPPDRTNQPQHF.

The gene calls are TRBV6-6 and TRBJ1-2; 7 bases are a match to TRBD1. Germline CDR1 reads MNHNY; CDR2 reads SVGAGI (reference sequence). V shed 6 bases, J shed 0 bases, and the junction held 13 bases outside the gene matches. The CDR3 consists of 17 residues. CDR3 nucleotide sequence: TGTGCCAGCAGAAATCCGACAGGGCTAAAAGCTAACTATGGCTACACCTTC. Translation gives CASRNPTGLKANYGYTF.

This clonotype was counted only a few times. The chain employs TRBV7-2 and TRBJ1-6; D call uncertain. V was trimmed by 1 base and J by 0 bases, leaving 10 bases between them. Germline loops: CDR1 SGHTA, CDR2 FQGNSA. The CDR3 has 17 residues. The CDR3 region has the DNA TGTGCCAGCAGCTTAGGCTTGGGGAGCTCCTATAATTCACCCCTCCACTTT. As protein: CASSLGLGSSYNSPLHF.

This clonotype was counted at least ten times. The chain employs TRBV7-2 and TRBJ1-2, with a possible D match to TRBD1 (5 bases). The CDR3 spans 12 residues. CDR1 and CDR2 from the germline V gene are SGHTA and FQGNSA. The ends were cut back, 3 bases at V and 6 bases at J, with 8 bases in the middle. The CDR3 spells CASSFDSDGYTF. CDR3 DNA sequence: TGTGCCAGCAGCTTCGACAGCGATGGCTACACCTTC.

This sequence joins TRBV7-8 and TRBJ2-2; TRBD2 aligns across 10 bases. In germline, CDR1 is SGHVS, CDR2 FQNEAQ. The CDR3 length is 19 residues. Trimming removed 5 bases from V and 3 bases from J; junction bases left unmatched: 15. CDR3 loop: CASSRKGLALTKDTGELFF. The CDR3 DNA reads TGTGCCAGCAGCCGAAAGGGACTAGCGCTCACGAAGGACACCGGGGAGCTGTTTTTT. The complete variable domain, with remaining parts taken from reference TRBV7-8 and TRBJ2-2, reads GAGVSQSPRYKVAKRGQDVALRCDPISGHVSLFWYQQALGQGPEFLTYFQNEAQLDKSGLPSDRFFAERPEGSVSTLKIQRTQQEDSAVYLCASSRKGLALTKDTGELFFGEGSRLTVL.

This clonotype was seen a few times. The J gene is TRBJ2-1, the V gene TRBV2; TRBD2 matches at 8 bases. The ends lost 6 bases at V and 9 bases at J; junction bases unmatched: 13. CDR1 and CDR2 from the germline V gene are SNHLY and FYNNEI. The CDR3 is made up of 15 amino acids. This CDR3 is CASSGGLASGSEQFF. The CDR3 DNA follows: TGTGCCAGCAGCGGTGGACTAGCCTCCGGCAGTGAGCAGTTCTTC.

This clonotype was counted only a few times. J is TRBJ1-1 and V is TRBV6-6, with a tentative D call TRBD1 (5 bases). Germline V gives CDR1 MNHNY, CDR2 SVGAGI (reference sequence). The CDR3 length is 12 residues. Trimming removed 5 bases at V and 9 bases at J, with 13 bases between. The CDR3 coding sequence is TGTGCCAGCAGTCAACAGGACCGAAAAGCTTTCTTT. Translating it yields CASSQQDRKAFF.

In its sample, this clonotype was seen a few times. The chain combines TRBV6-2 or TRBV6-3 with TRBJ2-1, with TRBD1 as a possible D gene (7 bases). The V end lost 4 bases, the J end lost 6 bases, and 10 bases lay between the germline ends. The CDR3 runs to 13 residues. Germline V gene data show CDR1 as MNHEY and CDR2 as SVGEGT. The CDR3 region has the DNA TGTGCCAGCAGTTCCCAGGGGGGCAATGAGCAGTTCTTC. Its protein is CASSSQGGNEQFF.

Many counts were recorded for this clonotype. The chain is built from TRBV6-6 and TRBJ1-5; D ambiguous. Per germline, CDR1 MNHNY and CDR2 SVGAGI (reference sequence). The CDR3 consists of 16 residues. Between the trimmed V and J ends, which lost 2 bases and 1 base, there was a span of 12 bases. CDR3 loop: CASSYGEGMSNQPQHF. The CDR3 region has the DNA TGTGCCAGCAGTTACGGTGAAGGGATGAGCAATCAGCCCCAGCATTTT.

Many counts were recorded for this clonotype. CDR3 amino acids: CASQGALDEKLFF. Written as DNA, the CDR3 is TGTGCCAGCCAGGGGGCATTGGATGAAAAACTGTTTTTT. The chain is built from TRBV2 and TRBJ1-4, with 8 positions matching TRBD1. The trim removed 8 bases at V and 6 bases at J, leaving 5 bases unmatched. Germline V lookup: CDR1 SNHLY, CDR2 FYNNEI. This CDR3 contains 13 residues.

This clonotype was recorded many times. The chain uses TRBV7-2 and TRBJ2-3, with D uncertain. Germline CDR1 and CDR2: SGHTA and FQGNSA. The germline V and J ends were trimmed by 1 base and 0 bases, with 8 bases remaining between them. The CDR3 totals 15 residues. The CDR3 DNA follows: TGTGCCAGCAGCTTAGTTGGATTTAGCACAGATACGCAGTATTTT. Its translation: CASSLVGFSTDTQYF. The complete variable domain, with remaining parts taken from reference TRBV7-2 and TRBJ2-3, reads GAGVSQSPSNKVTEKGKDVELRCDPISGHTALYWYRQSLGQGLEFLIYFQGNSAPDKSGLPSDRFSAERTGGSVSTLTIQRTQQEDSAVYLCASSLVGFSTDTQYFGPGTRLTVL.

The table lists this clonotype with many counts. The rearrangement links TRBV7-2 to TRBJ2-1; perhaps TRBD1 as D (6 bases). The CDR3 sequence is 13 residues long. Germline V lookup: CDR1 SGHTA, CDR2 FQGNSA. V was shortened by 5 bases and J by 9 bases, with 14 bases between the two germline ends. This CDR3 is CASSGGWAAEQFF. CDR3 nucleotides: TGTGCCAGCAGCGGGGGCTGGGCGGCTGAGCAGTTCTTC.

This clonotype was detected only a few times. The chain carries TRBV4-1 and TRBJ2-1; D unclear. CDR1 is MGHRA, CDR2 YSYEKL, per germline. The length of the CDR3 is 14 residues. Trimming pared 6 bases from V and 6 bases from J, leaving 15 bases between. In nucleotides, the CDR3 is TGCGCCAGCAGTCCCTTCCCGCGGCGCAATGAGCAGTTCTTC. The encoded protein is CASSPFPRRNEQFF.

This clonotype has at least ten counts. V usage is TRBV6-6 and J usage is TRBJ2-7; 7 bases match TRBD2. The CDR3 consists of 15 residues. Germline lookup yields CDR1 MNHNY and CDR2 SVGAGI (reference sequence). The V and J ends lost 6 bases and 2 bases, in that order; junction bases with no gene match: 10. As DNA, the CDR3 is TGTGCCAGCAGCCCCCTCGGACTAGTTCCCTACGAGCAGTACTTC. It codes for CASSPLGLVPYEQYF.

V usage is TRBV4-2 and J usage is TRBJ1-5, with D hard to call. Trimming shortened V by 1 base and J by 2 bases, and 9 bases separated the two germline ends. The CDR3 is 15 residues long. Germline V gene lookup returns CDR1 LGHNA and CDR2 YNFKEQ. In nucleotides, the CDR3 is TGTGCCAGCAGCCAAGGTGCTCCTGGCAATCAGCCCCAGCATTTT. Its translation is CASSQGAPGNQPQHF.